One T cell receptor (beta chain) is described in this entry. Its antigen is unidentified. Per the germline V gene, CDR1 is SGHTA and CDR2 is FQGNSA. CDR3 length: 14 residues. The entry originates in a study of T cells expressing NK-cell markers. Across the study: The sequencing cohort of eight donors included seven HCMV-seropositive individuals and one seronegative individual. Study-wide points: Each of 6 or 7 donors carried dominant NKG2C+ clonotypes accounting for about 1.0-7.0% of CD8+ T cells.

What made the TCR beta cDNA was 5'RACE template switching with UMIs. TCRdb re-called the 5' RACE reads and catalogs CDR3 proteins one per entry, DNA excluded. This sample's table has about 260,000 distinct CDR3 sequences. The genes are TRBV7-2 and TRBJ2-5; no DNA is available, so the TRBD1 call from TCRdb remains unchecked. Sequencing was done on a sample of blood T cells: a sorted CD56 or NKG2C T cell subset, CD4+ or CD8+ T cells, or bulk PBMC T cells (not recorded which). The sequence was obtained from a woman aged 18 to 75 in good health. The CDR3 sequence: CASSEGHLKETQYF. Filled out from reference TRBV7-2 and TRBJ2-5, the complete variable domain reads GAGVSQSPSNKVTEKGKDVELRCDPISGHTALYWYRQSLGQGLEFLIYFQGNSAPDKSGLPSDRFSAERTGGSVSTLTIQRTQQEDSAVYLCASSEGHLKETQYFGPGTRLLVL.